This T cell receptor (beta chain) was sequenced in a study of T cell changes during pregnancy in multiple sclerosis. The germline V and J ends were trimmed by 5 bases and 0 bases, with 15 bases remaining between them. Germline V lookup: CDR1 SGHTA, CDR2 FQGNSA. CDR3 length: 16 amino acids. Assay used: immunoSEQ multiplex PCR; TCRdb lists only in-frame clones, some missing. Found here are almost 95,000 clones, roughly 90% of them singletons; the top ten hold about 1.5%. This rearrangement joins TRBV7-2 to TRBJ2-3; the D is unclear. The TCR comes from a female donor with multiple sclerosis, enrolled in a pregnancy study. The sequenced sample was peripheral blood, obtained in the first trimester of pregnancy. The CDR3 spells CASSLNPPGSTDTQYF. The CDR3, as DNA: TGTGCCAGCAGCCTTAACCCGCCGGGTAGCACAGATACGCAGTATTTT.